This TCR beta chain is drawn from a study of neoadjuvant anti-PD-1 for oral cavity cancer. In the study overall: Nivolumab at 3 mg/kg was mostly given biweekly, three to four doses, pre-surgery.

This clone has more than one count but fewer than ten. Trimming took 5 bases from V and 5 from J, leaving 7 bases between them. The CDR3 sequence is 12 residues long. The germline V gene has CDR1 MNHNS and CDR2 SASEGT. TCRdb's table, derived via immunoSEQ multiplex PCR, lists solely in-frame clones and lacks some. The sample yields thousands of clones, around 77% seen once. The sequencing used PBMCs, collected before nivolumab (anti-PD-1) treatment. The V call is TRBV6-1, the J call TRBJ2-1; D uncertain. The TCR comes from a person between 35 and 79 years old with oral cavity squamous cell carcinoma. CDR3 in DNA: TGTGCCAGCAGTCCCCGAAACAATGAGCAGTTCTTC. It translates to CASSPRNNEQFF.